This TCR beta chain was retrieved from a study of T cell repertoires in cytomegalovirus infection. Background on the study: CMV infection plus the matching HLA type was flagged by public TCR beta signatures. Study findings and constraints: Within the response measured ex vivo, HLA-C-restricted CMV-specific TCR beta clonotypes were dominant.

Concerning this clonotype: The antigen is not known.

A single record per CDR3 protein comes from TCRdb applying MiXCR to the reads. This repertoire shows approximately 70,000 distinct CDR3 sequences, approximately 20% found once; its top ten account for roughly two thirds. V was cut by 4 bases and J by 6 bases, with 7 bases left in between. Per the germline V gene, CDR1 is SGHNT and CDR2 is YYREEE (reference sequence). This CDR3 has 12 residues. Sample: CD8+ T cells from cultured PBMCs, taken from culture after CMV antigen stimulation. The origin of this receptor is a human donor in good health (CMV status not recorded). Some clones in this sample may be carry-over from other donors' samples. The chain is built from TRBV5-4 and TRBJ1-4, with a weak D call TRBD1 (5 bases). This chain's CDR3 is CASSRDHEKLFF. For the CDR3, the DNA is TGTGCCAGCAGCCGGGACCATGAAAAACTGTTTTTT.